These 32 T cell receptor beta chains came from one sample sequenced in a study of T-cell memory formation after mild COVID-19. TCRdb analysed the 5' RACE reads with MiXCR anew, one entry per CDR3 protein. The repertoire consists of roughly 300,000 distinct CDR3 sequences, with less than 9.5% occurring once and the leading ten covering approximately 22%. The sequenced material came from PBMCs or a T cell subset sorted from them (not recorded which). These receptors came from a young man who had mild COVID-19 (a few samples of this study predate the infection). Cell type and time point are not known.

This clonotype was counted only a few times. The CDR3 DNA is TGTGCCAGCAGTGATGGGGCTTTCTTT. Protein sequence: CASSDGAFF. V and J are TRBV6-1 and TRBJ1-1; D ambiguous. Deletions cut 3 bases from V and 11 bases from J, with 4 bases between. This CDR3 has 9 amino acids. From germline, CDR1 is MNHNS and CDR2 SASEGT.

This clonotype was observed a handful of times. V gene TRBV7-8 combines with J gene TRBJ1-6, with D unclear. V lost 1 base and J 8 bases, leaving 6 bases between the germline ends. Per germline, CDR1 SGHVS and CDR2 FQNEAQ. This CDR3 spans 13 amino acids. The CDR3 bases are TGTGCCAGCAGCTTAGATGCATATTCACCCCTCCACTTT. This translates into CASSLDAYSPLHF.

This clonotype was detected many times. The chain is built from TRBV10-2 and TRBJ2-7; TRBD1 matches 11 bases. V trimming: 3 bases; J trimming: 6 bases; junction bases outside the gene matches: 10. CDR1 WSHSY and CDR2 SAAADI come from the germline V gene. The CDR3 is 16 residues long. CDR3 in amino acids: CASSDRRGTGGLEQYF. The CDR3, as DNA: TGCGCCAGCAGTGATCGGAGGGGGACAGGGGGGCTCGAGCAGTACTTC.

This clonotype was detected a few times. V gene TRBV5-6 combines with J gene TRBJ2-3; 8 positions agree with TRBD2. The CDR3 totals 16 residues. V gave up 2 bases and J gave up 7 bases; unmatched junction bases: 12. Germline CDR1 SGHDT, CDR2 YYEEEE. CDR3 bases: TGTGCCAGCAGCTTACTCGAGGAGCGGGGGAGAAATACGCAGTATTTT. The encoded protein is CASSLLEERGRNTQYF. Supplemented by reference TRBV5-6 and TRBJ2-3, the full variable domain reads DAGVTQSPTHLIKTRGQQVTLRCSPKSGHDTVSWYQQALGQGPQFIFQYYEEEERQRGNFPDRFSGHQFPNYSSELNVNALLLGDSALYLCASSLLEERGRNTQYFGPGTRLTVL.

The chain has TRBV12-3 or TRBV12-4 and TRBJ2-3; no definite D call. V lost 3 bases, J lost 7 bases, and 11 bases lay in between. This CDR3 contains 13 residues. The CDR3 coding sequence is TGTGCCAGCAGTTTTGAACCTTCCAATACGCAGTATTTT. Translated: CASSFEPSNTQYF.

The sample holds a few counts of this clonotype. The chain couples TRBV15 to TRBJ2-2, with D uncertain. Trimming removed 8 bases at V and 3 bases at J, with 7 bases between. The CDR3 is 12 amino acids. Germline CDR1 and CDR2: LNHNV and YYDKDF (reference sequence). CDR3 nucleotides: TGTGCCACCGGACGGGACACCGGGGAGCTGTTTTTT. Amino acids: CATGRDTGELFF.

At least ten counts were recorded for this clonotype. The rearrangement uses TRBV28 and TRBJ2-7; D is possibly TRBD1 (6 bases). Germline V gives CDR1 MDHEN, CDR2 SYDVKM. V was clipped by 6 bases and J by 1 base, with 10 bases between them. This CDR3 spans 13 amino acids. The CDR3 nucleotides read TGTGCCAGCAGCCCCGGACAGTCCTACGAGCAGTACGTC. It yields the protein CASSPGQSYEQYV.

The rearrangement uses TRBV27 and TRBJ2-5, with 8 bases identical to TRBD2. Germline trimming cut 8 bases from V and 2 bases from J; bases unmatched to any gene: 4. This CDR3 has 13 amino acids. Germline V lookup: CDR1 MNHEY, CDR2 SMNVEV (reference sequence). The CDR3 spells CASGGLAQETQYF. The CDR3 DNA follows: TGTGCCAGCGGAGGACTAGCACAAGAGACCCAGTACTTC.

This clonotype has just a few counts. The V and J genes are TRBV4-1 and TRBJ1-1, with a possible D match to TRBD1 (5 bases). V lost 1 base to trimming and J lost 0 bases, with 12 bases between them. CDR3 length: 16 residues. The V gene's germline CDR1 is MGHRA and CDR2 YSYEKL. The CDR3 nucleotides are TGCGCCAGCAGCCAAGGGGGGACGGGAATGAACACTGAAGCTTTCTTT. Residues: CASSQGGTGMNTEAFF.

This rearrangement joins TRBV5-1 to TRBJ2-1; TRBD1 or TRBD2 may be the D gene (5 bases each). V was shortened by 7 bases and J by 1 base, with 18 bases between the two germline ends. CDR1 SGHRS and CDR2 YFSETQ come from the germline V gene. This CDR3 has 16 amino acids. The CDR3 DNA reads as TGCGCCAGCGCCACGGACGGGGCTGTGTCCTACAATGAGCAGTTCTTC. Translating it yields CASATDGAVSYNEQFF.

Ten or more counts support this clonotype. This chain joins TRBV5-1 and TRBJ2-5, with a possible D match to TRBD2 (5 bases). This CDR3 region has 14 residues. Trimming pared 0 bases from V and 2 bases from J, leaving 8 bases between. Germline values: CDR1 SGHRS, CDR2 YFSETQ. CDR3 bases: TGCGCCAGCAGCTTGGGTCGGGGACAAGAGACCCAGTACTTC. Its protein product is CASSLGRGQETQYF.

The table lists this clonotype with a few counts. The V gene is TRBV12-3 or TRBV12-4, the J gene TRBJ2-3; no clear D. The CDR3 runs to 16 residues. V gave up 3 bases and J gave up 0 bases, with 13 bases separating them. CDR3 nucleotides: TGTGCCAGCAGTTTTGGTAACAGAGCTAGCACAGATACGCAGTATTTT. This gives the protein CASSFGNRASTDTQYF.

The chain combines TRBV10-3 with TRBJ2-1; D call uncertain. CDR1 ENHRY and CDR2 SYGVKD come from the germline V gene. Trimming removed 10 bases at V and 9 bases at J, with 22 bases between. CDR3 length equals 14 residues. The CDR3 spells CATYPIDSGTEQFF. The CDR3 coding sequence is TGTGCCACCTACCCGATAGACTCCGGCACTGAGCAGTTCTTC.

This clonotype showed up just a few times. J is TRBJ2-1 and V is TRBV7-3; 14 positions agree with TRBD2. The CDR3 runs to 15 residues. CDR1 and CDR2 (germline): SGHTA, FQGTGA. The J segment lost 14 bases and the V segment lost 5 bases, leaving 11 bases of the junction unmatched. The CDR3 reads CASSAYAGTSGGEFF. DNA for the CDR3: TGTGCCAGCAGCGCCTACGCTGGGACTAGCGGGGGTGAGTTCTTC.

CDR3 in amino acids: CASSGGQSSYNEQFF. The CDR3 DNA reads as TGCGCCAGCAGCGGGGGACAGAGCTCCTACAATGAGCAGTTCTTC. The V gene is TRBV5-1, the J gene TRBJ2-1, with 7 bases identical to TRBD1. CDR1 is SGHRS and CDR2 is YFSETQ in the germline V gene. This CDR3 has 15 residues. V lost 4 bases to trimming and J lost 0 bases; unmatched junction nucleotides: 4.

The chain links TRBV5-6 to TRBJ1-1, with a possible D match to TRBD1 (5 bases). V gave up 2 bases and J gave up 0 bases, with 17 bases separating them. The germline gives CDR1 SGHDT, CDR2 YYEEEE. This CDR3 comprises 17 residues. The CDR3 is CASSFGGAQGMNTEAFF. CDR3 in DNA: TGTGCCAGCAGCTTTGGAGGGGCGCAGGGCATGAACACTGAAGCTTTCTTT.

This clonotype was seen a few times. This chain links TRBV5-1 with TRBJ2-5; TRBD1 agrees at 8 bases. After removal of 4 bases from V and 5 bases from J, the junction contained 7 bases not matched to a gene. Germline V gene data show CDR1 as SGHRS and CDR2 as YFSETQ. The CDR3 contains 14 residues. CDR3 nucleotides: TGCGCCAGCAGCCTCACCACAGGGGGGGAGACCCAGTACTTC. Encoded protein: CASSLTTGGETQYF.

The chain recombines TRBV5-1 with TRBJ2-5; 8 bases match TRBD2. V shed 9 bases and J 1 base; nucleotides not matched to a gene: 17. This CDR3 contains 17 residues. Germline assignment: CDR1 SGHRS and CDR2 YFSETQ. CDR3 sequence (DNA): TGCGCCACCCATCTGGGGTCGGGGGGGAACCTCCAAGAGACCCAGTACTTC. This sequence encodes CATHLGSGGNLQETQYF.

In its sample, this clonotype was seen a few times. The chain is built from TRBV12-3 or TRBV12-4 and TRBJ1-3; D is uncertain. The V end lost 11 bases, the J end lost 1 base, and 12 bases lay between the germline ends. The CDR3 has 13 amino acids. The CDR3 loop is CAAAGGSGNTIYF. CDR3 DNA sequence: TGTGCCGCGGCGGGAGGGTCTGGAAACACCATATATTTT.

This clonotype was picked up a small number of times. The J gene is TRBJ1-5, the V gene TRBV12-3 or TRBV12-4, with D hard to call. V lost 4 bases to trimming and J lost 2 bases, with 12 bases between them. There are 15 residues in the CDR3. CDR3 nucleotides: TGTGCCAGCAGTTACAGAGTGGGTGGCAATCAGCCCCAGCATTTT. It specifies CASSYRVGGNQPQHF.

The chain is built from TRBV18 and TRBJ2-4; no reliable D call. Trimming shortened V by 6 bases and J by 2 bases, and 11 bases separated the two germline ends. There are 14 residues in the CDR3. CDR1 is KGHSH, CDR2 LQKENI, per germline. The DNA for the CDR3 is TGTGCCAGCTCCCGGCCGGTGTCCAAAAACATTCAGTACTTC. Protein product: CASSRPVSKNIQYF.

This CDR3 is CASSNGIIVRTDTQYF. The CDR3 nucleotides read TGCGCCAGCAGCAATGGAATCATAGTACGCACAGATACGCAGTATTTT. This chain joins TRBV5-1 and TRBJ2-3; D not resolved. Germline CDR1 reads SGHRS; CDR2 reads YFSETQ. Trimming left V 4 bases short and J 1 base short, with 16 bases between. The CDR3 has 16 amino acids.

This clonotype was picked up a small number of times. The V call is TRBV7-2, the J call TRBJ1-2; 9 nucleotides match TRBD1. Germline trimming cut 5 bases from V and 2 bases from J; bases unmatched to any gene: 6. Germline loops: CDR1 SGHTA, CDR2 FQGNSA. This CDR3 region has 15 residues. CDR3 residues: CASSDPGTGNYGYTF. The CDR3 DNA reads TGTGCCAGCAGCGATCCCGGGACAGGGAACTATGGCTACACCTTC.

This clonotype was recorded a few times. The J gene is TRBJ1-2, the V gene TRBV4-1; TRBD1 matches at 8 bases. The CDR3 has 16 residues. Trimming took 1 base from V and 5 from J; bases not matched to a gene: 9. Germline CDR1 MGHRA, CDR2 YSYEKL. CDR3 DNA sequence: TGCGCCAGCAGCCAAGCGCTGGAGGACAGGGCATATGGCTACACCTTC. Protein: CASSQALEDRAYGYTF.

CDR3 in DNA: TGCGCCAGCAGCCTCGGCGAGTATGAGCAGTTCTTC. Translation gives CASSLGEYEQFF. This chain uses TRBV4-3 with TRBJ2-1; the D is unclear. Trimming removed 4 bases from V and 8 bases from J, with 9 bases in between. CDR3 size: 12 residues. CDR1 is LGHNA and CDR2 is YSLEER in the germline V gene.

The chain joins TRBV5-4 to TRBJ1-2; D is ambiguous. Per the germline V gene, CDR1 is SGHNT and CDR2 is YYREEE (reference sequence). The CDR3 consists of 14 residues. V was cut by 0 bases and J by 8 bases, with 14 bases left in between. Here the CDR3 reads CASSLAEGDGGYTF. The DNA for the CDR3 is TGTGCCAGCAGCTTGGCCGAAGGTGATGGGGGCTACACCTTC. The whole variable domain, filled in from reference TRBV5-4 and TRBJ1-2, reads ETGVTQSPTHLIKTRGQQVTLRCSSQSGHNTVSWYQQALGQGPQFIFQYYREEENGRGNFPPRFSGLQFPNYSSELNVNALELDDSALYLCASSLAEGDGGYTFGSGTRLTVV.

The chain is built from TRBV10-3 and TRBJ2-7; tentative D call: TRBD1 (7 bases). Germline-derived CDR1 and CDR2 are ENHRY and SYGVKD. V was clipped by 10 bases and J by 0 bases, with 13 bases between them. The CDR3 runs 13 residues. The CDR3 sequence: CASGTATSYEQYF. CDR3 DNA: TGTGCCAGCGGGACAGCCACCTCCTACGAGCAGTACTTC.

V gene TRBV4-2 combines with J gene TRBJ1-1; the D is unclear. The V and J ends lost 0 bases and 3 bases respectively, with 14 bases between them. The length of the CDR3 is 16 residues. Germline lookup yields CDR1 LGHNA and CDR2 YNFKEQ. CDR3 coding DNA: TGTGCCAGCAGCCAAGATACGCTCGCAGGCTACACTGAAGCTTTCTTT. This encodes CASSQDTLAGYTEAFF.

V is TRBV7-2 and J is TRBJ2-5, with 7 bases that match TRBD1. Losses at the gene ends were 4 bases for V and 3 bases for J; bases not matched to a gene: 2. Germline assignment: CDR1 SGHTA and CDR2 FQGNSA. This CDR3 contains 13 residues. The CDR3 region is CASSWQGEETQYF. CDR3 nucleotide sequence: TGTGCCAGCAGCTGGCAGGGGGAAGAGACCCAGTACTTC.

The chain couples TRBV4-3 to TRBJ1-6; D perhaps matches TRBD1 (5 bases). This CDR3 spans 15 amino acids. V lost 2 bases, J lost 10 bases, and 15 bases lay in between. Germline CDR1 is LGHNA and CDR2 is YSLEER. The CDR3, as DNA: TGCGCCAGCAGCCAAAGTGGCGGCAGGGACTCACCCCTCCACTTT. Its protein is CASSQSGGRDSPLHF.

This clonotype has just a few counts. The V call is TRBV5-1, the J call TRBJ2-7, with D possibly being TRBD1 (5 bases). V was pared by 0 bases and J by 3 bases, with 10 bases between. CDR1 and CDR2 (germline): SGHRS, YFSETQ. The CDR3 is made up of 14 amino acids. As DNA, the CDR3 is TGCGCCAGCAGCTTGGCCGAGACAGTCTACGAGCAGTACTTC. Translation gives CASSLAETVYEQYF. The whole variable domain, filled in from reference TRBV5-1 and TRBJ2-7, reads KAGVTQTPRYLIKTRGQQVTLSCSPISGHRSVSWYQQTPGQGLQFLFEYFSETQRNKGNFPGRFSGRQFSNSRSEMNVSTLELGDSALYLCASSLAETVYEQYFGPGTRLTVT.

The chain couples TRBV20-1 to TRBJ1-6, with 7 bases that match TRBD1. Losses at the gene ends were 7 bases for V and 1 base for J; bases not matched to a gene: 4. The V gene's germline CDR1 is DFQATT and CDR2 SNEGSKA (reference sequence). The CDR3 length is 14 residues. The CDR3 coding sequence is TGCAGTGGTGGGGACAGTTCCTATAATTCACCCCTCCACTTT. Translating gives CSGGDSSYNSPLHF.